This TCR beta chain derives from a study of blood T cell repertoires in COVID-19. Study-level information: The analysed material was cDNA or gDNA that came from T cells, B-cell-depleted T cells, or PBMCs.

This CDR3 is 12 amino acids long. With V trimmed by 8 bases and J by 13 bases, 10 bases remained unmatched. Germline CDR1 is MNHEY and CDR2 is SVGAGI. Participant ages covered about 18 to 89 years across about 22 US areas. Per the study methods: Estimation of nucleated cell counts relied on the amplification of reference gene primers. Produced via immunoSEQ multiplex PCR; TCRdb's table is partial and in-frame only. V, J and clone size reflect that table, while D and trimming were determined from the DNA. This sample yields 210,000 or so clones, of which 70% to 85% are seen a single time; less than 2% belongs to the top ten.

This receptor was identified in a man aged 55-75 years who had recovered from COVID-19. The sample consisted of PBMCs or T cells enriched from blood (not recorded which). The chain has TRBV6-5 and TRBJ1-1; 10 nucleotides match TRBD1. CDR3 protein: CASSDRGFFGFF. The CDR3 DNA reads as TGTGCCAGCTCGGACAGGGGGTTTTTTGGTTTCTTT.